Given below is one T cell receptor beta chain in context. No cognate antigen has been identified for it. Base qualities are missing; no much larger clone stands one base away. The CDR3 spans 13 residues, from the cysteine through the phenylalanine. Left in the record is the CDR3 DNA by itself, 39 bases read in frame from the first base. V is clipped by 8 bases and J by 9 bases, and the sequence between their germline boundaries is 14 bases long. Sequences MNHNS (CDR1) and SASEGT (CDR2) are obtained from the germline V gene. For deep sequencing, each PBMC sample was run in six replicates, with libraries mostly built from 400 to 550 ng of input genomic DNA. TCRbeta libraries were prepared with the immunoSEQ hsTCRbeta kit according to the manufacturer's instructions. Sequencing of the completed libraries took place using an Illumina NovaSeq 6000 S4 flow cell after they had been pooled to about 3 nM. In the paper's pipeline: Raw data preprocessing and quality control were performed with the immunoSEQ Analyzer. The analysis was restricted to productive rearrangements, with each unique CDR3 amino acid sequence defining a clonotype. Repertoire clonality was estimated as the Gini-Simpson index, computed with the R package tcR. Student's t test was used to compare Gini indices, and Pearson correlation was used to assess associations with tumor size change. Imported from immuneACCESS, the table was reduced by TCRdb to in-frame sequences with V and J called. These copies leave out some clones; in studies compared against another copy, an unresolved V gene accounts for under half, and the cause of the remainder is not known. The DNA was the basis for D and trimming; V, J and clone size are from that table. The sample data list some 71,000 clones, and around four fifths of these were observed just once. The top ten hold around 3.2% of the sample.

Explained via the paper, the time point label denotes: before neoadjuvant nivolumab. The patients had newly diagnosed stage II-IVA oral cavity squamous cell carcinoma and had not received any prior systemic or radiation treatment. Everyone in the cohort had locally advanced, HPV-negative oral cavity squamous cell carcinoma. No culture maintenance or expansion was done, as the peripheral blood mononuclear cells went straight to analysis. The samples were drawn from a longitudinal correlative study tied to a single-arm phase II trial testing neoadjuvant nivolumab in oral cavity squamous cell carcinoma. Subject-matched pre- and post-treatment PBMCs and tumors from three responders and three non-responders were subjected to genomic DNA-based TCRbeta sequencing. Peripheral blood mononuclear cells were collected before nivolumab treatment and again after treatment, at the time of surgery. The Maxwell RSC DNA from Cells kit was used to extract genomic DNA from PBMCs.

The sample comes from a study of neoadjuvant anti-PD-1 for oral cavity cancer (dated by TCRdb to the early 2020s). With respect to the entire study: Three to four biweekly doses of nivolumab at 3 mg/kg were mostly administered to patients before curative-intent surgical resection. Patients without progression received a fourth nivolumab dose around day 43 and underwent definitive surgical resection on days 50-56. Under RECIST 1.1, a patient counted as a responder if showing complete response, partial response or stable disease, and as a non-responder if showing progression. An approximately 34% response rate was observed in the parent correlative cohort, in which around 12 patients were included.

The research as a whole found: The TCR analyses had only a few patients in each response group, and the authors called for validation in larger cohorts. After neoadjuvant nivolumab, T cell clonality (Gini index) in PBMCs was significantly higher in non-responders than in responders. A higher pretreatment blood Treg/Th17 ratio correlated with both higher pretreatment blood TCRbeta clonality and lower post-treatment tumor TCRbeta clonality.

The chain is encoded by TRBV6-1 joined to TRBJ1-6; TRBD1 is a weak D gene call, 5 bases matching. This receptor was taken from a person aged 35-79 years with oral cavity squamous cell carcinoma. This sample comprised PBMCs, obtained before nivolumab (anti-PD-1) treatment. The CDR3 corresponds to CASFLRGRSPLHF. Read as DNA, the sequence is TGTGCCAGCTTTTTGAGGGGACGTTCACCCCTCCACTTT.